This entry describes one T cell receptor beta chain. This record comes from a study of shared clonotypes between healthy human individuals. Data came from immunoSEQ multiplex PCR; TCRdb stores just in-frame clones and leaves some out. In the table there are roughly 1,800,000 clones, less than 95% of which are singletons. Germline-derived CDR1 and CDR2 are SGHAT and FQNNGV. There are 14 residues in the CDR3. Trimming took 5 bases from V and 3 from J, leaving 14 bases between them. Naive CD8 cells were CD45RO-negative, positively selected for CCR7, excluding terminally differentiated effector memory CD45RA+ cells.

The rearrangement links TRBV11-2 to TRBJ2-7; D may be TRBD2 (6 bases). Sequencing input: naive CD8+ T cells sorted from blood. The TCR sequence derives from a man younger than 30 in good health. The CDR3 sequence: CASSRGTEYYEQYF. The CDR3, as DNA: TGTGCCAGCAGCCGCGGGACGGAGTACTACGAGCAGTACTTC.